The TCR beta chain described here comes from a study of shared clonotypes between healthy human individuals (dated by TCRdb to 2020 to 2021). For the study in its entirety: Three men and two women, aged 18 to 49 years, made up the cohort. To increase sequencing depth and limit assay-specific biases, different laboratories used diverse techniques to prepare libraries and sequence TCR repertoires. To estimate repertoire size and how much clonotype sharing occurs between individuals, the study deeply sequenced the blood TCR repertoires of several healthy adults. Per donor, three plates each were used for CD4 naive and CD4 memory, two for CD8 naive, and one for CD8 memory. Between about 0.94 and 8.9 billion PBMCs per donor were obtained by leukapheresis. The investigation overall reported the following: Larger estimated clonotype richness was generally found for naive subsets than for memory subsets. Even with the large sequencing depth, rarefaction of the sorted-subset datasets indicated that sequencing was incomplete. Sampling was restricted to blood, and TCR repertoires in tissues likely differ from the TCR repertoires found in blood. Sharing across a few donors was observed for about 4.8% of naive CD4, less than 4% of naive CD8, over 2% of memory CD4, and roughly 0.4% of memory CD8 clonotypes. Clonotypes shared by all four sorted-subset donors showed higher generation probabilities than non-shared clonotypes. Pairwise subsampling indicated that sequencing depth was expected to affect the degree of clonotype sharing among donors. Because the study included only a small number of donors, the genetic and exposure-history diversity represented was limited.

The CDR1 and CDR2 encoded by the germline V gene are SGHRS and YFSETQ. V and J are truncated by 6 bases and 7 bases respectively, leaving an intervening sequence of 13 bases. Taken from cysteine to phenylalanine, the CDR3 has 13 residues. Only CDR3 DNA remains: 39 bases, in frame from the first base. Healthy HIV-negative adults with no recently reported acute infections or vaccinations were included as donors. All donors were Caucasian adults living in Nashville, Tennessee, USA. CD4+ T cells were enriched by magnetic negative selection, after which naive cells were positively selected on CD45RA and the negative fraction was taken as the memory subset. Blood was collected by leukapheresis, and PBMCs were isolated by Ficoll-Histopaque density gradient centrifugation and then cryopreserved in liquid nitrogen vapor phase. Analytical flow cytometry was used to check the purity and quantity of each magnetically sorted T cell population. From each sorted fraction, genomic DNA was isolated and quantified by UV absorbance on a Nanodrop 2000c.

About this clone: What this receptor recognizes is not known. No quality values exist for individual bases; no much larger clone is one base distant.

Using the deep immunoSEQ assay, multiplex PCR amplified TCR CDR3 regions from genomic DNA. Extracted genomic DNA from each cell subset was spread evenly across all wells of several immunoSEQ 96-well plates, with each plate serving as a replicate. Each replicate PCR for sorted subsets received approximately 220 ng genomic DNA, equal to tens of thousands of T cell genomes. The purified libraries were quantified using a Qubit 3.0 fluorometer, sized with a Bioanalyzer 2100, and then quantified again using the KAPA Library Quantification kit. Every immunoSEQ 96-well plate was sequenced on a separate single-read 150-cycle Illumina NextSeq 550 flow cell. The source study handled its data this way. Because only junctional sequences without quality scores were contained in the immunoSEQ output, filtering matching that applied to full-length reads could not be performed. To assign V/J genes and CDR3, sequences were annotated against IMGT germline references using PyIR, a Python wrapper for IgBLAST v1.9. Reads were removed for weak V/J assignments (E-value above 1e-6), missing CDR3, stop codons, out-of-frame junctions, or ambiguous translated residues. V3J clonotypes were defined as sequences sharing an identical inferred V gene, J gene, and CDR3 amino acid sequence. The percentage overlap between two repertoires was calculated by dividing the number of shared unique clonotypes by the size of the smaller repertoire. Richness of each repertoire was evaluated using RTK rarefaction, the Chao1 estimator, and Recon v2.1 estimates of unobserved clonotypes. For all TCRbeta clonotypes obtained by the gDNA method from four donors, generation probabilities were computed with OLGA. Here the immuneACCESS table is served through TCRdb, limited to in-frame sequences with V and J called. Missing clones are a known gap in these copies; in checked studies unresolved V genes cover under half, and the rest lacks a known reason. V and J calls and clone size follow that table, whereas D and trimming were derived from the DNA. Within this sample are roughly 2,300,000 clones, with 85% to 95% of them counted one time only. About 0.41% of the sample goes to the ten largest clones.

This TCR was sampled from a man aged 18 to 30 in good health. Some clones in this sample may be carry-over from other donors' samples. The sequence is built from TRBV5-1 and TRBJ2-2; a tentative D call is TRBD2 (6 bases match). The sequenced sample was naive CD4+ T cells from PBMCs. The meaning of the sample's cell subset or site label: CD45RA+ positively selected. Read as DNA, the sequence is TGCGCCAGCACCCCGCGGGAAAGCGGGGAGCTGTTTTTT. The translation is CASTPRESGELFF. The CDR3 plus the reference TRBV5-1 and TRBJ2-2 genes for the other parts give the full variable domain: KAGVTQTPRYLIKTRGQQVTLSCSPISGHRSVSWYQQTPGQGLQFLFEYFSETQRNKGNFPGRFSGRQFSNSRSEMNVSTLELGDSALYLCASTPRESGELFFGEGSRLTVL.